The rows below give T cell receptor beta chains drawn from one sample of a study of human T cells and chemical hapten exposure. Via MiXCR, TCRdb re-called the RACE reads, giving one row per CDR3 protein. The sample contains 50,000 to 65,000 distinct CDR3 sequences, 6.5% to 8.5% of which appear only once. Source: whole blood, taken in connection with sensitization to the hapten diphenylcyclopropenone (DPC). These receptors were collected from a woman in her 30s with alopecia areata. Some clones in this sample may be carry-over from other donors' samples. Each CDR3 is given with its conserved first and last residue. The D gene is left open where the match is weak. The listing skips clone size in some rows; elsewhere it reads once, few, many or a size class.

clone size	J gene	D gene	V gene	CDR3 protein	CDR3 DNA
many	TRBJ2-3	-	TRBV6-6	CATNKGHTDTQYF	TGTGCCACAAACAAGGGGCACACAGATACGCAGTATTTT
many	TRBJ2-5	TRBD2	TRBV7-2	CASSLALAGPRAQYF	TGTGCCAGCAGCTTAGCGTTAGCGGGGCCCAGGGCCCAGTACTTC
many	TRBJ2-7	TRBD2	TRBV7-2	CASSPKLAGSYEQYF	TGTGCCAGCAGCCCGAAACTAGCGGGGAGCTACGAGCAGTACTTC
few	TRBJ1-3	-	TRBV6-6	CASSYWPTAGPIRSGNTIYF	TGTGCCAGCAGTTACTGGCCGACGGCAGGACCGATCCGCTCTGGAAACACCATATATTTT
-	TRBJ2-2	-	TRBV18	CASSPVSGANTGELFF	TGTGCCAGCTCACCCGTGTCAGGGGCGAACACCGGGGAGCTGTTTTTT
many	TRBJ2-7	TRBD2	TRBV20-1	CSARKSGGLAGIYEQYF	TGCAGTGCTAGGAAGAGTGGCGGACTAGCGGGGATCTACGAGCAGTACTTC
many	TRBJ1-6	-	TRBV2	CASSETARINSPLHF	TGTGCCAGCAGTGAAACGGCCAGGATCAATTCACCCCTCCACTTT
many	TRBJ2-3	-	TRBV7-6	CASSLAEDTQYF	TGTGCCAGCAGCTTAGCGGAAGATACGCAGTATTTT
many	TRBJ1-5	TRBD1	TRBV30	CAWSPPGQVFQPQHF	TGTGCCTGGAGTCCCCCCGGACAGGTCTTTCAGCCCCAGCATTTT
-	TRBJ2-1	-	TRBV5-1	CASSLDSRPYNEQFF	TGCGCCAGCAGCTTGGATAGCCGGCCCTACAATGAGCAGTTCTTC
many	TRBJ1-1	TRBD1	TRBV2	CARLTGTGIMNTEAFF	TGTGCCAGACTAACCGGGACAGGGATCATGAACACTGAAGCTTTCTTT
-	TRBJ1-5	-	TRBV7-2	CASSLGAAPPQHF	TGTGCCAGCAGCTTAGGGGCAGCACCTCCCCAGCATTTT
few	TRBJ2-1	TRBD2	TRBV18	CASSPLRGTSGGPSSSYNEQFF	TGTGCCAGCTCACCGCTCCGAGGGACTAGCGGGGGACCTTCGAGCTCCTACAATGAGCAGTTCTTC
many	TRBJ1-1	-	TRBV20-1	CSVWPGGWGSPEAFF	TGCAGTGTTTGGCCAGGTGGATGGGGGTCCCCTGAAGCTTTCTTT
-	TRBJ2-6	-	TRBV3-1	CASSIGHIDLTF	TGTGCCAGCAGCATCGGACATATAGACCTGACTTTC
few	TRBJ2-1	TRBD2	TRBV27	CASSLLVGAGGHYNEQFF	TGTGCCAGCAGTTTACTGGTGGGGGCGGGGGGCCACTACAATGAGCAGTTCTTC
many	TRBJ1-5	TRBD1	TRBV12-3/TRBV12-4	CASSFTGAGNQPQHF	TGTGCCAGCAGTTTCACAGGGGCTGGCAATCAGCCCCAGCATTTT
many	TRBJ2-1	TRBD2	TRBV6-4	CASSAGTSSYNEQFF	TGTGCCAGCAGCGCCGGGACTAGCTCCTACAATGAGCAGTTCTTC
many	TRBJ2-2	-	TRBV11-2	CASSLDPIQAGELFF	TGTGCCAGCAGCTTAGATCCTATCCAGGCCGGGGAGCTGTTTTTT
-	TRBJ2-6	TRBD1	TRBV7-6	CASSKGQRRRSGANVLTF	TGTGCCAGCAGCAAGGGACAGCGACGACGCTCTGGGGCCAACGTCCTGACTTTC
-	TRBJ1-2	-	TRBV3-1	CAISQDRPYTDYGYTF	TGTGCCATCAGCCAAGATCGACCCTATACGGACTATGGCTACACCTTC
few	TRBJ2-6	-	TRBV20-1	CSARDPRGANVLTF	TGCAGTGCTAGAGATCCCCGGGGGGCCAACGTCCTGACTTTC
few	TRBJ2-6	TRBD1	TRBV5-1	CASSRTTGETSGANVLTF	TGCGCCAGCAGCCGTACGACAGGGGAAACCTCTGGGGCCAACGTCCTGACTTTC
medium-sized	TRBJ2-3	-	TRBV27	CASLSGDTQYF	TGTGCCAGCCTTAGTGGGGATACGCAGTATTTT
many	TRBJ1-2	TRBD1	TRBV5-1	CASRIGQGFYGYTF	TGCGCCAGCAGAATTGGACAGGGCTTCTATGGCTACACCTTC
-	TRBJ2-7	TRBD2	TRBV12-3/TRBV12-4	CASTIGLADIYEQYF	TGTGCCAGCACCATTGGGCTAGCGGACATCTACGAGCAGTACTTC
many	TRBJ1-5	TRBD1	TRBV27	CASKVQGASQPQHF	TGTGCCAGCAAGGTCCAGGGGGCTAGTCAGCCCCAGCATTTT
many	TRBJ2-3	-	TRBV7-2	CASSLGGAGRDTQYF	TGTGCCAGCAGCTTAGGGGGGGCGGGGAGAGATACGCAGTATTTT
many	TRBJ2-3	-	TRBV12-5	CASGLGGSRTDTQYF	TGTGCTAGTGGTTTGGGGGGGTCGCGCACAGATACGCAGTATTTT
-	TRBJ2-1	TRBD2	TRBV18	CASAPGGPDNEQFF	TGTGCCAGCGCGCCGGGGGGGCCGGACAATGAGCAGTTCTTC
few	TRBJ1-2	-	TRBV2	CASSASEGGYGYTF	TGTGCCAGCAGTGCATCGGAGGGCGGCTACGGCTACACCTTC
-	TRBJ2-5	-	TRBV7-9	CASSEGGKTQYF	TGTGCCAGCAGCGAAGGGGGGAAGACCCAGTACTTC
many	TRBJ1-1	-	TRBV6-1	CATSTYTEAFF	TGTGCCACCTCCACTTACACTGAAGCTTTCTTT
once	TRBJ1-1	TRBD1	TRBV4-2	CASSQKGQMNTEAFF	TGTGCCAGCAGCCAAAAGGGACAGATGAACACTGAAGCTTTCTTT
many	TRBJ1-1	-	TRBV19	CASIQGPANTEAFF	TGTGCCAGCATCCAGGGGCCGGCGAACACTGAAGCTTTCTTT
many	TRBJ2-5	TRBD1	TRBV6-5	CASSYSGQGASETQYF	TGTGCCAGCAGTTACTCCGGACAGGGGGCTTCGGAGACCCAGTACTTC
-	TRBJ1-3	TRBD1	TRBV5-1	CASSLAGTGGSGNTIYF	TGCGCCAGCAGCTTGGCCGGGACAGGGGGCTCTGGAAACACCATATATTTT
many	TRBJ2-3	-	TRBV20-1	CSAFSIGTDTQYF	TGCAGTGCCTTTAGTATCGGCACAGATACGCAGTATTTT